This TCR beta chain came from a study of patients and donors after allogeneic stem cell transplantation. The CDR3 covers 14 residues. Trimming removed 8 bases at V and 0 bases at J, with 8 bases between. From germline, CDR1 is MNHEY and CDR2 SVGEGT. TCRdb re-called the RT-PCR reads through MiXCR, storing one row per CDR3 protein. The sample lists roughly 230,000 distinct CDR3 sequences; 13% to 15% were seen once. The chain employs TRBV6-2 or TRBV6-3 and TRBJ2-6, with no clear D. This TCR was recovered from a human donor who was either an allogeneic HSCT recipient or a stem cell or donor lymphocyte infusion donor (not recorded which). It is not recorded whose cells these are; they may come from a transplant donor. The source material was blood, either unsorted or a sorted T cell fraction (not recorded which). Here the CDR3 DNA reads TGTGCCAGCGAGCCAAGCTCTGGGGCCAACGTCCTGACTTTC. This encodes CASEPSSGANVLTF.